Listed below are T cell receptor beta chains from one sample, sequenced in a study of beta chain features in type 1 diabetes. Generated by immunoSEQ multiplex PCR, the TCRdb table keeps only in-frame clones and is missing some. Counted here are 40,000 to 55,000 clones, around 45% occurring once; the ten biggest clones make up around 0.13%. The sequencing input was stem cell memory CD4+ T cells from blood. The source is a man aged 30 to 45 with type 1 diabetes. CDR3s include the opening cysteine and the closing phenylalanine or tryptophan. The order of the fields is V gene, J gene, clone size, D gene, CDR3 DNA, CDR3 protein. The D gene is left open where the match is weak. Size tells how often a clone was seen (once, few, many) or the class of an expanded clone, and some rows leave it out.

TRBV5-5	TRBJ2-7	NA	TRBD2	TGTGCCAGTTTGAGGGCTAGCGGTATGCCCTACGAGCAGTACTTC	CASLRASGMPYEQYF
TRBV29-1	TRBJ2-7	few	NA	TGCAGCGTTGAAGTGCCTCCAGGGGGGACGGGGGAGCAGTACTTC	CSVEVPPGGTGEQYF
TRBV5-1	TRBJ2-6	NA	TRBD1	TGCGCCAGCAGCTTGGCAACCGGGACAGGGAATACTGGGGCCAACGTCCTGACTTTC	CASSLATGTGNTGANVLTF
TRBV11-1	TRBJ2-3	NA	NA	TGTGCCAGCGCAAAACGCGTCACAGATACGCAGTATTTT	CASAKRVTDTQYF
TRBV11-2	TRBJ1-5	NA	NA	TGTGCCAGCAGCACGTCGGGTAGCAATCAGCCCCAGCATTTT	CASSTSGSNQPQHF
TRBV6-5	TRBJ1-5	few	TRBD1	TGTGCCAGCAGTTCCCGGGACAGGGCTATAGGGCCCCAGCATTTT	CASSSRDRAIGPQHF
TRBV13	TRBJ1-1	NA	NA	TGTGCCAGCAGCTCCCAATCCGACAGGAAGAAAGCTTTCTTT	CASSSQSDRKKAFF
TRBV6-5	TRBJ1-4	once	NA	TGTGCCAGCAGTTCCCAACAGGGAGTCGGTGAAAAACTGTTTTTT	CASSSQQGVGEKLFF
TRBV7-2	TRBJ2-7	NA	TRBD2	TGTGCCAGCAGCCGTAGCGGGAGGACCTACGAGCAGTACTTC	CASSRSGRTYEQYF
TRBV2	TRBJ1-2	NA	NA	TGTGCCAGCAGTGGCAGAAACTATGGCTACACCTTC	CASSGRNYGYTF
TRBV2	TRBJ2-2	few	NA	TGTGCCAGCACCAAGGGGCGTAACACCGGGGAGCTGTTTTTT	CASTKGRNTGELFF
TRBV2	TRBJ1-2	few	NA	TGTGCCAGCAGGCTCGGAGGAGGCCATGGCTACACCTTC	CASRLGGGHGYTF
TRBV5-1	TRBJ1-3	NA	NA	TGCGCCAGCTCCCAAATGGGGGCAACTGGAAACACCATATATTTT	CASSQMGATGNTIYF
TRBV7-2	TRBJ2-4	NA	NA	TGTGCCAGCAGTCCAGACTCCACCCTGGGCAAAAACATTCAGTACTTC	CASSPDSTLGKNIQYF
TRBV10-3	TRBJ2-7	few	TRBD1	TGTGCCATCAGTAGAACCGGGACAGCGAACGAGCAGTACTTC	CAISRTGTANEQYF
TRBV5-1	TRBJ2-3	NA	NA	TGCGCCAGCAGCCCAGTAGCTGGTCAAGGAGATACGCAGTATTTT	CASSPVAGQGDTQYF
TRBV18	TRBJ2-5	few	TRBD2	TGTGCCAGCTCACCTTCGCGACTAGCGGGAGTAGGAGAGACCCAGTACTTC	CASSPSRLAGVGETQYF
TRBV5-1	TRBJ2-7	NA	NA	TGCGCCAGCAGCTTTCAGGGCCACCCCTACGAGCAGTACTTC	CASSFQGHPYEQYF
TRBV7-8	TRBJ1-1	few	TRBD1	TGTGCCAGCAGCTTGACAGGGCTGCTTTTCTTT	CASSLTGLLFF
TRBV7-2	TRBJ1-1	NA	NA	TGTGCCAGCAGCCCCGATTCAGGGTTATGGGTTTCGGCTTTCTTT	CASSPDSGLWVSAFF
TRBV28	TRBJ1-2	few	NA	TGTGCCAGCAGTTGGGGAGCGGACTATGGCTACACCTTC	CASSWGADYGYTF
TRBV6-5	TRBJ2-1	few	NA	TGTGCCAGCAGTTACGTACAGTACAATGAGCAGTTCTTC	CASSYVQYNEQFF
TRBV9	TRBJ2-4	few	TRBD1	TGTGCCAGCAGCCCCCATGGACAGGCCTCGACCAACCGAAACATTCAGTACTTC	CASSPHGQASTNRNIQYF
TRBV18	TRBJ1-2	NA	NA	TGTGCCAGCTCACCACGGGGGGATGCTAACTATGGCTACACCTTC	CASSPRGDANYGYTF
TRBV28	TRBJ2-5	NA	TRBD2	TGTGCCAGCAGTGAGGCGGGAGGACAAGAGACCCAGTACTTC	CASSEAGGQETQYF
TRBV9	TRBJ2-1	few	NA	TGTGCCAGCAGCGTTCAGGGAGGTGAGCAGTTCTTC	CASSVQGGEQFF
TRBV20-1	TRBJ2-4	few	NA	TGCAGTGCCGTCCGGGACATTCAGTACTTC	CSAVRDIQYF
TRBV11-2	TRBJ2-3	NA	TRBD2	TGTGCCAGCAGCGCCGGGACTAGCGGCTTTCCTAGCACAGATACGCAGTATTTT	CASSAGTSGFPSTDTQYF
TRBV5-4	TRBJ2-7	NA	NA	TGTGCCAGCAGCTTGTCCGCAGGGCAGGCGTACGAGCAGTACTTC	CASSLSAGQAYEQYF
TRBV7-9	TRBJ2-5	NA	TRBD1	TGTGCCAGCAGCCTCGCGGTGAGGACAGGCGGCGCGGAGACCCAGTACTTC	CASSLAVRTGGAETQYF
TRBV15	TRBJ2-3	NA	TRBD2	TGTGCCACCAGCAGAGATGTGGCGGGAGGGCGGGATACGCAGTATTTT	CATSRDVAGGRDTQYF
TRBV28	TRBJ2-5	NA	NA	TGTGCCACTTCACAGGCCGGCGGGACCCAGTACTTC	CATSQAGGTQYF
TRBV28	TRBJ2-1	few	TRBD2	TGTGCCAGCAGTTTTCCTCTAGCGGGAGGGCACAATGAGCAGTTCTTC	CASSFPLAGGHNEQFF
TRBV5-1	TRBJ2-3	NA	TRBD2	TGCGCCAGCAGCTGGCGGGAGGCCAACACAGATACGCAGTATTTT	CASSWREANTDTQYF
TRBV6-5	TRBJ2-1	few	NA	TGTGCCAGCAGTTACTCGAGCGGTTCCTACAATGAGCAGTTCTTC	CASSYSSGSYNEQFF
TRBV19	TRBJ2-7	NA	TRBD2	TGTGCCAGTAGCCCCCGGATCCCCGGACTAGCCTCCGAGCAGTACTTC	CASSPRIPGLASEQYF
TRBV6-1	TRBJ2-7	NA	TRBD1	TGTGCCAGCAGTAACCCTGACAGGGCCGAGCAGTACTTC	CASSNPDRAEQYF
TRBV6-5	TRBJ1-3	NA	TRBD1	TGTGCCAGCAGTTCGGACAGGTCCTCTGGAAACACCATATATTTT	CASSSDRSSGNTIYF
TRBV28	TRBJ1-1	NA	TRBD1	TGTGCCAGCAGCCAATACAGGGGACCTGAAGCTTTCTTT	CASSQYRGPEAFF
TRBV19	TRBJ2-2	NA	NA	TGTGCCATGATGGGAGACACCGGGGAGCTGTTTTTT	CAMMGDTGELFF
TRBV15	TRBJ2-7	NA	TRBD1	TGTGCCACCAGCAGAGATAAGGGGGGACAGGGGCCCCCCTACGAGCAGTACTTC	CATSRDKGGQGPPYEQYF
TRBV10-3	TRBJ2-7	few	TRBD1	TGTGCCATCGGACAGGGGACCTACGAGCAGTACTTC	CAIGQGTYEQYF
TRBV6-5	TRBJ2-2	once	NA	TGTGCCAGCAATAACAGGGAAGGTACCGGGGAGCTGTTTTTT	CASNNREGTGELFF
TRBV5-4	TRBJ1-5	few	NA	TGTGCCAGCAGCTTCTCAACACCCGGAGGACAGCCACCGAATCAGCCCCAGCATTTT	CASSFSTPGGQPPNQPQHF
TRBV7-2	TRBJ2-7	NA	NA	TGTGCCAGCAGCTCGGACAGAGCCTCCTACGAGCAGTACTTC	CASSSDRASYEQYF
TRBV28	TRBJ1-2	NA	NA	TGTGCCACCCGTTACTGGTATGGCTACACCTTC	CATRYWYGYTF
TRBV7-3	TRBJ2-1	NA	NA	TGTGCCAGCAGCTCCACCGACAGCTACAATGAGCAGTTCTTC	CASSSTDSYNEQFF